This TCR beta chain is drawn from a study of cytomegalovirus exposure and HLA in healthy donors. Study results and limitations: Data from an earlier analysis indicated that most TCR beta V segments were productive either about 90% or about 30% of the time.

The study ran its PCR with 60 Vbeta and 13 Jbeta primers. This table comes from immunoSEQ multiplex PCR, and its TCRdb copy is limited to in-frame clones, with some not included. The sample holds some 150,000 clones, roughly 89% seen once. Germline-derived CDR1 and CDR2 are MNHEY and SMNVEV (reference sequence). The germline V and J ends were trimmed by 1 base and 2 bases, with 16 bases remaining between them. The CDR3 contains 17 residues. A note on this clone: The target antigen is unknown.

The sample was PBMCs. The chain is built from TRBV27 and TRBJ2-3, with D perhaps matching TRBD2 (7 bases). This TCR was sampled from a woman aged 30 to 39 in good health and CMV-seronegative. The CDR3 sequence: CASSLLVGGGSTDTQYF. CDR3 nucleotides: TGTGCCAGCAGTTTATTAGTGGGAGGGGGTTCCACAGATACGCAGTATTTT.